The clone carrying this T cell receptor beta chain was counted at least ten times. What it recognizes is unknown. The record originates from a study of T cell repertoires in cytomegalovirus infection. Across the study: Public TCR beta signatures indicated both CMV infection and matching HLA type. Findings of the study overall: HLA-C-restricted CMV clonotypes gave the most frequent clonotype in two of eight donors.

The CDR3 has 15 amino acids. Germline values: CDR1 SGHVS, CDR2 FNYEAQ. V lost 5 bases and J lost 4; bases outside the gene matches: 5. Using its own MiXCR run on the reads, TCRdb lists one record per CDR3 protein. The sample includes a few hundred thousand distinct CDR3 sequences, 35% to 50% of them seen just once. The TCR sequence derives from a human donor in good health (CMV status not recorded). Some clones in this sample may be carry-over from other donors' samples. This sample comprised cultured PBMCs, obtained from culture after CMV antigen stimulation. The J gene is TRBJ2-7, the V gene TRBV7-6, with 13 bases that match TRBD2. The DNA of the CDR3 is TGTGCCAGCAGCCCGGGACTAGCGGGATTATACGAGCAGTACTTC. This encodes CASSPGLAGLYEQYF.